The T cell receptor (beta chain) under discussion was sequenced for a study of T cell responses to AZD1222 COVID-19 vaccine. This CDR3 contains 12 residues. Looked up from germline, CDR1 is SGHTS and CDR2 is YDEGEE. V dropped 3 bases and J dropped 14; count of bases not matched to a gene: 8. The table came from immunoSEQ multiplex PCR; TCRdb's copy has only in-frame clones and leaves some out. This table holds some 150,000 clones, about 92% found once. This receptor was identified in an adult who received the AZD1222 COVID-19 vaccine. The V call is TRBV5-8, the J call TRBJ1-5, with TRBD1 matching over 7 bases. Sequencing used peripheral blood, obtained 28 days after the second AZD1222 dose. This chain's CDR3 is CASSSSDRPKHF. In nucleotides, the CDR3 is TGTGCCAGCAGCTCCTCGGACAGGCCTAAGCATTTT.